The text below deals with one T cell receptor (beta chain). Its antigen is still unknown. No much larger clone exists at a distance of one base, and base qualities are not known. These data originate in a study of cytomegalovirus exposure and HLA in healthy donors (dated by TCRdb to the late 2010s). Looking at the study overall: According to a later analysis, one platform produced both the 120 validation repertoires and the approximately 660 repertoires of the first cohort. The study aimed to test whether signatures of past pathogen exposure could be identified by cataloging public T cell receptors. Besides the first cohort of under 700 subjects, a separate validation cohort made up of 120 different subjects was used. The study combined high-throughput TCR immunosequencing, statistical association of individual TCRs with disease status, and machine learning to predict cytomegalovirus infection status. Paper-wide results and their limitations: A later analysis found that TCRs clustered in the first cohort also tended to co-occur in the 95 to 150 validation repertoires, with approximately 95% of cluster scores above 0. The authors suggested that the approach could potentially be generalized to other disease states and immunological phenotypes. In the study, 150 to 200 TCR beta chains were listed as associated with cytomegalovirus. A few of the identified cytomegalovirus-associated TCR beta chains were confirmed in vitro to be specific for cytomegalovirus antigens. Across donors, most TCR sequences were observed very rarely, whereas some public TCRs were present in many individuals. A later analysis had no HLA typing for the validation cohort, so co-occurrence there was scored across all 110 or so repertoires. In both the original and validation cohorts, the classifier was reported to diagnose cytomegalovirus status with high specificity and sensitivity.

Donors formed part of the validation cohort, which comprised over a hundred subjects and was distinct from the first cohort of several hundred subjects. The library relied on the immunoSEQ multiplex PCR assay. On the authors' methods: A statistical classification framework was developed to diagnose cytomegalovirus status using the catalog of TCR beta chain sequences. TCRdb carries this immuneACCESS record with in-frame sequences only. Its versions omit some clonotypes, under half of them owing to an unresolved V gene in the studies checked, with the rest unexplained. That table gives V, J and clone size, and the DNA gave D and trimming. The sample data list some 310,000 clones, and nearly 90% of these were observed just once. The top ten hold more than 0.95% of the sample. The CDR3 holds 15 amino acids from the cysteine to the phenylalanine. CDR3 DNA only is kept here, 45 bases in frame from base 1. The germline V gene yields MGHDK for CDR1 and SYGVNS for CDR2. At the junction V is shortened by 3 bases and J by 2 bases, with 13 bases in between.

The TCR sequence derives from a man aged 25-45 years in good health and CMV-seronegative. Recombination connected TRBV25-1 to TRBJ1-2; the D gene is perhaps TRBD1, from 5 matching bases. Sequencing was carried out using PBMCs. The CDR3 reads CASSDPGTANYGYTF. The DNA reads TGTGCCAGCAGTGATCCCGGGACTGCCAACTATGGCTACACCTTC.